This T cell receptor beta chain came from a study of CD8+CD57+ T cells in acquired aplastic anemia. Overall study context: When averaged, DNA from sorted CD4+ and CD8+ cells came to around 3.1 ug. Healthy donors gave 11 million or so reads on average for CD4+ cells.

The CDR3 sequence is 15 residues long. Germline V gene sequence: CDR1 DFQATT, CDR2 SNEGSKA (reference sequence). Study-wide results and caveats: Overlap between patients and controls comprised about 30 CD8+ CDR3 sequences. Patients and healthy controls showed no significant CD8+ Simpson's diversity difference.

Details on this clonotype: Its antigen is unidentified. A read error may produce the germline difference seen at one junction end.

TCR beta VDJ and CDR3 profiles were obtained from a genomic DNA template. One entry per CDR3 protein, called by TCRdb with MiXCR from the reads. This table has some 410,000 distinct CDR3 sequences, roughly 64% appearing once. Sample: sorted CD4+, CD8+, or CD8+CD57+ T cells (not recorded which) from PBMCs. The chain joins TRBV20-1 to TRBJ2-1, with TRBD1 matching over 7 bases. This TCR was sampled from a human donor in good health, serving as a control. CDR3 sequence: CSARLVGQFHNEQFF. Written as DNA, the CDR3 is TGCAGTGCCAGGTTGGTGGGACAGTTTCACAATGAACAGTTCTTC.